This entry is about one T cell receptor (beta chain). This clone was detected once. The antigen it binds to is not known. Base qualities are not at hand, and no much larger clone is one base apart. Sequences SGDLS (CDR1) and YYNGEE (CDR2) are obtained from the germline V gene. Reading from cysteine to phenylalanine, the CDR3 counts 16 amino acids. CDR3 DNA is the only sequence kept; it has 48 bases, read in frame from the first base. The V end loses 5 bases and the J end loses 7 bases, and a stretch of 21 bases separates them. Separate from the approximately 700-subject first cohort, the validation cohort of over 90 subjects was the group to which the donors belonged. The data belong to a study of cytomegalovirus exposure and HLA in healthy donors (TCRdb year 2017). In terms of the full investigation: According to a later analysis, the 110 or so validation repertoires were produced on the same platform as the 666 repertoires of the first cohort. The study combined high-throughput TCR immunosequencing, statistical association of individual TCRs with disease status, and machine learning to predict cytomegalovirus infection status. Along with the roughly 670-subject first cohort, a separate validation cohort of 120 different subjects was used. The study aimed to test whether signatures of past pathogen exposure could be identified by cataloging public T cell receptors.

Broad study findings and their caveats: The validation cohort had no HLA typing available for a later analysis, so co-occurrence within that cohort was assessed over all 130 or so repertoires. According to the authors, the approach could potentially be generalized to other disease states and immunological phenotypes. A few of the identified cytomegalovirus-associated TCR beta chains were confirmed in vitro to be specific for cytomegalovirus antigens. In a later analysis, TCRs clustered in the first cohort were found to also tend to co-occur in the 110 or so validation repertoires, with 94% of cluster scores above 0. The classifier was reported to diagnose cytomegalovirus status with high specificity and sensitivity in both the original cohort and the validation cohort. Across donors, most TCR sequences were observed very rarely, whereas some public TCRs were present in many individuals. The study gave a list of 150 to 200 TCR beta chains associated with cytomegalovirus.

Receptors were amplified or captured by the immunoSEQ multiplex PCR assay. The source study handled its data this way. A statistical classification framework was built for diagnosing cytomegalovirus status from the catalog of TCR beta chain sequences. The table was pulled from immuneACCESS by TCRdb, which kept in-frame rearrangements only. Such tables lose some clones; where checked, under half of the loss comes from unresolved V genes, and the rest has no known cause. The DNA gave D and trimming, while V, J and clone size come from that table. The sample yields 130,000 to 150,000 clones; about 90% were counted once. The ten largest clones capture 6.2% of the sample.

The source of this sequence is a woman under 40 in good health and CMV-seropositive. The material sequenced was PBMCs. The V and J genes are TRBV9 and TRBJ1-4; TRBD1 is a weak D gene call, 6 bases matching. The CDR3: CASSRDNLPGGEKLFF. The DNA sequence is given as TGTGCCAGCAGTCGGGACAACCTCCCGGGGGGTGAAAAACTGTTTTTT.